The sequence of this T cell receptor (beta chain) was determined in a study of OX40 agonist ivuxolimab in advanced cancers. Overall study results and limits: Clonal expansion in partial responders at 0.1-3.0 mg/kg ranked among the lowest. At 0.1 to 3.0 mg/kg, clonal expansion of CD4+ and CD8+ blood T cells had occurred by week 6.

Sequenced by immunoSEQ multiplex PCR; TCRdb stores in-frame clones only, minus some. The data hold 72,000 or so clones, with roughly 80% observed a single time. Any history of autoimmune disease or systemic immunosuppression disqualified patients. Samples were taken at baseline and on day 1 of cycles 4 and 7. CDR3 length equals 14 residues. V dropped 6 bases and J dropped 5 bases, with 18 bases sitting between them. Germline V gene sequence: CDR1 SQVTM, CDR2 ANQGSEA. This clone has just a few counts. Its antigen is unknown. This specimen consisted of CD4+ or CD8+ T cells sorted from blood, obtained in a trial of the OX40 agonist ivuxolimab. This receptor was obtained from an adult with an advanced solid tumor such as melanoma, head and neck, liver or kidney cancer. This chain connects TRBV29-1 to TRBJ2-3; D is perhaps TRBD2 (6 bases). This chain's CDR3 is CSVRTGDRIDTQYF. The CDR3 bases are TGCAGCGTCCGAACGGGGGATAGAATAGATACGCAGTATTTT.